A single sample gave rise to the 7 T cell receptor beta chains below, sequenced in a study of CD8+CD57+ T cells in acquired aplastic anemia (dated by TCRdb to the late 2010s). Patients chosen for sequencing had shown expansion of CD8+CD57+ cells by flow cytometry. For sequencing, an Illumina HiSeq 2000 was employed. TCR beta VDJ combination and CDR3 sequence profiling used genomic DNA as the template. TCRdb reprocessing: public reads trimmed at Q25 with fastp, clones called with MiXCR, in-frame beta chains kept. All rows with the same CDR3 protein become a single entry with the most common DNA and genes. The sample table records roughly 220,000 distinct CDR3 sequences; 65% of these occur just once. Jointly, the top ten make up roughly 61% of the sample. The specimen sequenced was sorted CD4+, CD8+, or CD8+CD57+ T cells (not recorded which) from PBMCs. Source of these receptors: a human donor with aplastic anemia.

The genes are TRBV5-1 and TRBJ2-7, with 7 bases that match TRBD2. Germline CDR1 SGHRS, CDR2 YFSETQ. The length of the CDR3 is 15 residues. The J segment lost 2 bases and the V segment lost 5 bases, leaving 10 bases of the junction unmatched. The CDR3 sequence: CASRVEGGWAYEQYF. CDR3 bases: TGCGCCAGCAGAGTTGAGGGAGGGTGGGCCTACGAGCAGTACTTC.

This chain connects TRBV5-1 to TRBJ1-3; no clear D. The CDR3 length is 14 residues. Germline-derived CDR1 and CDR2 are SGHRS and YFSETQ. The germline V and J ends were trimmed by 4 bases and 4 bases, with 12 bases remaining between them. CDR3 protein: CASSTTDLGNTIYF. In nucleotides, the CDR3 is TGCGCCAGCAGCACGACGGATTTGGGAAACACCATATATTTT.

The CDR3 DNA follows: TGTGCCAGTAGTACGGGTCCTCGCCTCTACGAGCAGTACTTC. Translating gives CASSTGPRLYEQYF. The chain has TRBV19 and TRBJ2-7; D gene uncertain. The germline V gene has CDR1 LNHDA and CDR2 SQIVND (reference sequence). There are 14 residues in the CDR3. Trimming cost V 4 bases and J 3 bases, with 13 bases left between them.

V gene TRBV5-1 combines with J gene TRBJ2-5, with D maybe TRBD2 (6 bases). The CDR3 has 14 amino acids. Germline CDR1 SGHRS, CDR2 YFSETQ. Trimming took off 4 bases at V and 2 bases at J, with 12 bases between the two ends. The CDR3 loop reads CASSRLGGQETQYF. DNA of the CDR3: TGCGCCAGCAGCCGCCTGGGGGGTCAAGAGACCCAGTACTTC.

This clonotype was detected a few times. The chain couples TRBV24-1 to TRBJ1-1; TRBD1 matches at 8 bases. V lost 1 base and J lost 10; bases outside the gene matches: 4. This CDR3 has 13 residues. Germline CDR1 is KGHDR and CDR2 is SFDVKD. This chain's CDR3 is CATSDFGTGGAFF. The DNA for the CDR3 is TGTGCCACCAGTGATTTCGGGACAGGCGGAGCTTTCTTT.

V usage is TRBV7-2 and J usage is TRBJ1-5; D is unresolved. This CDR3 is built from 13 residues. V was pared by 4 bases and J by 6 bases, with 10 bases between. CDR1 SGHTA and CDR2 FQGNSA come from the germline V gene. The CDR3: CASSSDISQPQHF. CDR3 in DNA: TGTGCCAGCAGCTCCGACATAAGTCAGCCCCAGCATTTT.

The rearrangement joins TRBV15 to TRBJ2-5; no clear D gene. V shed 4 bases and J shed 5 bases, with 11 bases lying between them. This CDR3 is 13 amino acids long. Germline values: CDR1 LNHNV, CDR2 YYDKDF (reference sequence). The CDR3 here is CATSNVGWETQYF. CDR3 bases: TGTGCCACCAGCAATGTGGGCTGGGAGACCCAGTACTTC.